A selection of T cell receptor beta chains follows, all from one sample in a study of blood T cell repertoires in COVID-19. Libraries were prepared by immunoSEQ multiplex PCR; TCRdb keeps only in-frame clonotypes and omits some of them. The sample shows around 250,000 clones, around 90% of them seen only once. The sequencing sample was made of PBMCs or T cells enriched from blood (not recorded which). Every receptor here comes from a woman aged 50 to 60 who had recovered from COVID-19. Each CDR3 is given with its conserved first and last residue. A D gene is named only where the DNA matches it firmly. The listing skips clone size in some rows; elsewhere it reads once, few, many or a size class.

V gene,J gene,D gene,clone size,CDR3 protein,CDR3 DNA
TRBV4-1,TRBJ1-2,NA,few,CASSQVPGEYYGYTF,TGCGCCAGCAGCCAAGTCCCGGGGGAATACTATGGCTACACCTTC
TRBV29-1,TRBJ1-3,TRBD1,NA,CSVRDSSGNTIYF,TGCAGCGTTCGGGACAGCTCTGGAAACACCATATATTTT
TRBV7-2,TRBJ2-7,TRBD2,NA,CASSSPLADPPSYEQYF,TGTGCCAGCAGCTCCCCCCTAGCGGACCCTCCCTCCTACGAGCAGTACTTC
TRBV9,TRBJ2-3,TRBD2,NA,CASSLGLATADTQYF,TGTGCCAGCAGCCTCGGACTAGCGACGGCGGATACGCAGTATTTT
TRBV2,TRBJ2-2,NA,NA,CASRPWDTTGELFF,TGTGCCAGCAGGCCGTGGGACACAACCGGGGAGCTGTTTTTT
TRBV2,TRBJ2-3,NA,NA,CASTWTVVTNTQYF,TGTGCCAGCACCTGGACAGTCGTCACAAATACGCAGTATTTT
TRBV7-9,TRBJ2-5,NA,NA,CASSLGGGNSEETQYF,TGTGCCAGCAGCTTAGGGGGCGGAAACTCGGAAGAGACCCAGTACTTC
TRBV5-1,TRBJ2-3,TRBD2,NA,CASSLFSTSGRADTQYF,TGCGCCAGCAGCTTGTTCTCGACTAGCGGGAGAGCAGATACGCAGTATTTT
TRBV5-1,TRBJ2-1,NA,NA,CASSPPPSYNEQFF,TGCGCCAGCAGCCCCCCTCCCTCCTACAATGAGCAGTTCTTC
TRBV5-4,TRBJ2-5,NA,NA,CASSLRETQYF,TGTGCCAGCAGCCTACGGGAGACCCAGTACTTC
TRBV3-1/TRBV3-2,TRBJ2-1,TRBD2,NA,CASSHYISGSRYNEQFF,TGTGCCAGCAGCCATTATATTAGCGGGAGTCGCTACAATGAGCAGTTCTTC
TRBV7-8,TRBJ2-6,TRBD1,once,CASSGRDSFSGANVLTF,TGTGCCAGCAGCGGCCGGGACAGCTTCTCTGGGGCCAACGTCCTGACTTTC
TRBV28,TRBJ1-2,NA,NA,CASSLTEDYGYTF,TGTGCCAGCAGCCTGACAGAGGACTATGGCTACACCTTC
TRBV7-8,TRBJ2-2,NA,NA,CASRMTTNTGELFF,TGTGCCAGCAGAATGACTACGAACACCGGGGAGCTGTTTTTT
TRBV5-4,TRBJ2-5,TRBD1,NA,CASSPRDRGPQETQYF,TGTGCCAGCAGTCCTAGGGACAGGGGGCCCCAAGAGACCCAGTACTTC
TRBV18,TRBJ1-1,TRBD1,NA,CASSPVGTGRTEAFF,TGTGCCAGCTCACCAGTCGGGACAGGGAGGACTGAAGCTTTCTTT
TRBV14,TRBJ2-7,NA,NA,CASSRRRDPLGQYF,TGTGCCAGCAGCCGGAGGAGAGATCCCCTGGGGCAGTACTTC
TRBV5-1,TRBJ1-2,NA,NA,CASSLESGGNYGYTF,TGCGCCAGCAGCTTGGAATCGGGTGGGAACTATGGCTACACCTTC
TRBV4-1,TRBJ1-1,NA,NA,CASSQGHGGYTEAFF,TGCGCCAGCAGCCAAGGACACGGGGGGTACACTGAAGCTTTCTTT
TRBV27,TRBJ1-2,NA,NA,CASSNPRQGWYGYTF,TGTGCCAGCAGTAATCCCCGGCAGGGCTGGTATGGCTACACCTTC
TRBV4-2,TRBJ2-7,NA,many,CASSQDGGGEGFYEQYF,TGTGCCAGCAGCCAAGACGGAGGAGGGGAAGGCTTCTACGAGCAGTACTTC
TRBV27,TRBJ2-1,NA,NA,CASRPGQSYNEQFF,TGTGCCAGCAGACCGGGACAATCCTACAATGAGCAGTTCTTC
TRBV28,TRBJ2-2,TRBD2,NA,CASSFSAGGTGELFF,TGTGCCAGCAGTTTTTCAGCGGGAGGCACCGGGGAGCTGTTTTTT
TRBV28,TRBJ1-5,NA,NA,CASSPEARSIIGNQPQHF,TGTGCCAGCAGTCCTGAGGCTCGATCTATCATCGGCAATCAGCCCCAGCATTTT
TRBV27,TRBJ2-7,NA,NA,CASSLIGGTPNSYEQYF,TGTGCCAGCAGTTTAATCGGAGGGACCCCGAACTCCTACGAGCAGTACTTC
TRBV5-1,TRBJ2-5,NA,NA,CASSRGEGQETQYF,TGCGCCAGCAGCCGGGGTGAGGGACAAGAGACCCAGTACTTC
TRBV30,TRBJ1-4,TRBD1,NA,CAWGRNPGTGNEKLFF,TGTGCCTGGGGTCGCAACCCCGGGACAGGTAATGAAAAACTGTTTTTT
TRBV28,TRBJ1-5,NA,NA,CASIISGVGQPQHF,TGTGCCAGCATCATATCAGGGGTTGGACAGCCCCAGCATTTT
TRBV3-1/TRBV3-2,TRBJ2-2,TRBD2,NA,CASSLTSVSNTGELFF,TGTGCCAGCAGTCTCACTAGCGTCTCGAACACCGGGGAGCTGTTTTTT
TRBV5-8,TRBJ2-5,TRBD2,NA,CASSHLRTSGRETQYF,TGTGCCAGCAGCCATTTACGAACTAGCGGGAGGGAGACCCAGTACTTC
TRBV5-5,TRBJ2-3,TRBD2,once,CASSLWAGGQTDTQYF,TGTGCCAGCAGCTTGTGGGCGGGAGGGCAAACAGATACGCAGTATTTT
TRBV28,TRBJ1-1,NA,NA,CASSAGSMNTEAFF,TGTGCCAGCAGTGCAGGATCCATGAACACTGAAGCTTTCTTT
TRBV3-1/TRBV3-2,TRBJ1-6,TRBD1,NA,CASSQLSGTGGRNSPLHF,TGTGCCAGCAGCCAATTGAGTGGGACAGGGGGGAGGAATTCACCCCTCCACTTT
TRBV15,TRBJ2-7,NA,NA,CATSRDKGTSYEQYF,TGTGCCACCAGCAGGGATAAGGGGACTTCCTACGAGCAGTACTTC